This is a list of T cell receptor beta chains from one sample in a study of somatic mutations in cytotoxic T cells in rheumatoid arthritis. Measured with immunoSEQ multiplex PCR; TCRdb has only the in-frame clones, and not every one. The table lists 12,000 to 15,000 clones, 65% to 80% of them singletons. What was sequenced was CD8+ T cells sorted from blood. These receptors originate from an adult with rheumatoid arthritis. Both conserved end residues are part of each CDR3. The D gene is left open where the match is weak. Clone size is stated in some rows and not others, as once, few, many or a class when expanded.

TGTGCCAGCAGCTGGTCGGTGAACACCGGGGAGCTGTTTTTT	CASSWSVNTGELFF	NA	NA	TRBJ2-2	TRBV5-6
TGTGCCAGCAGTTACGGGTACGGTACAGATACGCAGTATTTT	CASSYGYGTDTQYF	NA	NA	TRBJ2-3	TRBV6-5
TGCGCCAGCAGCTCGGCAGGCAGCACAGATACGCAGTATTTT	CASSSAGSTDTQYF	NA	NA	TRBJ2-3	TRBV5-1
TGTGCCAGCAGTTATCAGCCCCAGCATTTT	CASSYQPQHF	NA	NA	TRBJ1-5	TRBV6-6
TGTGCCAGTACCCCAGGGGTCACCACCGGGGAGCTGTTTTTT	CASTPGVTTGELFF	NA	NA	TRBJ2-2	TRBV19
TGTGCCAGGCGAGACTGGCGGCCATATTGGGGCGATGAGCAGTTCTTC	CARRDWRPYWGDEQFF	NA	NA	TRBJ2-1	TRBV28
TGTGCCAGCAGGAAACAGGGCTGGGAGACCCAGTACTTC	CASRKQGWETQYF	NA	NA	TRBJ2-5	TRBV27
TGTGCCAGCAGTGGGGACAGGGGGCGAACTGAAGCTTTCTTT	CASSGDRGRTEAFF	NA	TRBD1	TRBJ1-1	TRBV6-1
TGTGCCAGTAGTCTAGCGGGAGGGCCCGTTGAGCAGTTCTTC	CASSLAGGPVEQFF	few	TRBD2	TRBJ2-1	TRBV19
TGTGCCAGCAGTTCCGTAGCGGGGAACAAGGAGACCCAGTACTTC	CASSSVAGNKETQYF	NA	TRBD2	TRBJ2-5	TRBV9
TGTGCCAGCAGCTTAGGGGGCTCCTACAATGAGCAGTTCTTC	CASSLGGSYNEQFF	NA	NA	TRBJ2-1	TRBV7-6
TGTGCCAGCAGGTTAGGTAGACAGGGAGAGCACACTGAAGCTTTCTTT	CASRLGRQGEHTEAFF	NA	TRBD1	TRBJ1-1	TRBV5-4
TGTGCCAGCAGCGCAGGACTAGCGGGGGGGCTTCATACGCAGTATTTT	CASSAGLAGGLHTQYF	NA	TRBD2	TRBJ2-3	TRBV7-9
TGTGCCAGCAGCGTAGGGTCAGGGGATACAGATACGCAGTATTTT	CASSVGSGDTDTQYF	NA	NA	TRBJ2-3	TRBV9
TGTGCCAGCTCACCGGAGGGGAATCAGCCCCAGCATTTT	CASSPEGNQPQHF	NA	NA	TRBJ1-5	TRBV18
TGTGCCAGCAGTTTCCCAGGTTTGAACACTGAAGCTTTCTTT	CASSFPGLNTEAFF	once	NA	TRBJ1-1	TRBV28
TGTGCCAGCAGTGAACGGAATAGCCGACACGAGCAGTACTTC	CASSERNSRHEQYF	large	NA	TRBJ2-7	TRBV2
TGTGCCAGCAGCTTAAAAGGCGGCAGAATGTACGAGCAGTACTTC	CASSLKGGRMYEQYF	NA	NA	TRBJ2-7	TRBV7-3
TGTGCCAGCAGCCCCCCACGAGCGGGGGGTTACAATGAGCAGTTCTTC	CASSPPRAGGYNEQFF	NA	TRBD2	TRBJ2-1	TRBV7-9
TGTGCCAGCAAGCCGGAGGACTCCGCCTACGAGCAGTACTTC	CASKPEDSAYEQYF	NA	NA	TRBJ2-7	TRBV9
TGTGCCACCAGCGCGGGACGGTCCACTGAAGCTTTCTTT	CATSAGRSTEAFF	NA	NA	TRBJ1-1	TRBV15
TGCGCCAGCAGCCAAGGGGGACAGGGGGACTCCTACGAGCAGTACTTC	CASSQGGQGDSYEQYF	NA	TRBD1	TRBJ2-7	TRBV4-1
TGTGCCAGTAGTATCGCCTTGGGGGACTACAATGAGCAGTTCTTC	CASSIALGDYNEQFF	NA	NA	TRBJ2-1	TRBV19
TGTGCCAGCAGCTTACGAGAGGGGGATTCACCCCTCCACTTT	CASSLREGDSPLHF	NA	NA	TRBJ1-6	TRBV6-5
TGTGCCAGCAGTTCAAGCGGGAAAAACAATGAGCAGTTCTTC	CASSSSGKNNEQFF	NA	TRBD2	TRBJ2-1	TRBV27
TGTGCCAGCAGTTTATTGCCTGGCACCGGGGAGCTGTTTTTT	CASSLLPGTGELFF	NA	NA	TRBJ2-2	TRBV27
TGTGCTAGTGGTTTCCGGGACAGGGAGCACTACACCTTC	CASGFRDREHYTF	NA	TRBD1	TRBJ1-2	TRBV12-5
TGTGCCAGCAGCGTAGGGGGGTTGAATGAGCAGTTCTTC	CASSVGGLNEQFF	NA	NA	TRBJ2-1	TRBV9
TGTGCCAGCAGCTTTGATGAAGCTTTCTTT	CASSFDEAFF	NA	NA	TRBJ1-1	TRBV11-2
TGTGCCTGGACCCGGGGGACGACGGTATTAGGAGGCTACACCTTC	CAWTRGTTVLGGYTF	NA	NA	TRBJ1-2	TRBV30
TGTGCCATCAGTGAGTCCCGCGGTGAGCAGTTCTTC	CAISESRGEQFF	NA	NA	TRBJ2-1	TRBV10-3
TGTGCCAGCAGCCCTCTCAGGGAGAACACTGAAGCTTTCTTT	CASSPLRENTEAFF	few	NA	TRBJ1-1	TRBV7-8
TGTGCCAGCAGCCCTGGACGAACCCGACACTATGGCTACACCTTC	CASSPGRTRHYGYTF	NA	NA	TRBJ1-2	TRBV11-2
TGCGCCAGCAGCCAAGCGACTGCCTCTTGGGATACGCAGTATTTT	CASSQATASWDTQYF	NA	NA	TRBJ2-3	TRBV4-1
TGTGCCAGCAGTTACAACCAGGGGAGTCAGCCCCAGCATTTT	CASSYNQGSQPQHF	once	NA	TRBJ1-5	TRBV6-5
TGTGCCAGCAGCTACCCCACTAGTGTGGAGACCCAGTACTTC	CASSYPTSVETQYF	NA	NA	TRBJ2-5	TRBV5-4
TGTGCCAGCAGTTTAAGGCTAACCTACGAGCAGTACTTC	CASSLRLTYEQYF	once	NA	TRBJ2-7	TRBV27
TGTGCCAGCAGCTTGAGGGGGGGCTGGGGCACTGAAGCTTTCTTT	CASSLRGGWGTEAFF	NA	NA	TRBJ1-1	TRBV5-6
TGTGCCAGTAGTGTGGACAGGGGTTGGTCGAACACCGGGGAGCTGTTTTTT	CASSVDRGWSNTGELFF	NA	TRBD1	TRBJ2-2	TRBV19
TGTGCCAGCAGCTCCCCGCGGTCCAGTAACACCGGGGAGCTGTTTTTT	CASSSPRSSNTGELFF	NA	NA	TRBJ2-2	TRBV7-9
TGTGCCAGCAGCCCGGACTTCCGGGGTAGCTCCTATAATTCACCCCTCCACTTT	CASSPDFRGSSYNSPLHF	NA	NA	TRBJ1-6	TRBV7-9
TGTGCCAGCAGCTCGGGACTAGCGGACTACAATGAGCAGTTCTTC	CASSSGLADYNEQFF	NA	TRBD2	TRBJ2-1	TRBV7-3
TGTGCCAGCAGCGCAACCCGGGACAAGAATGAAAAACTGTTTTTT	CASSATRDKNEKLFF	NA	NA	TRBJ1-4	TRBV6-1
TGTGCCAGCAGTTTCTGGGCAGGTAGTTCGGATACGCAGTATTTT	CASSFWAGSSDTQYF	NA	NA	TRBJ2-3	TRBV28
TGTGCCATCAGCCCACTAGCGGGAGGGCCAAATTTAGATACGCAGTATTTT	CAISPLAGGPNLDTQYF	NA	TRBD2	TRBJ2-3	TRBV10-3
TGTGCCAGCAGTTTGGGCGGGGGCGAGCAGTACTTC	CASSLGGGEQYF	NA	TRBD2	TRBJ2-7	TRBV28
TGTGCCAGCAGCACAGGGGGCCCAGGAAACACCATATATTTT	CASSTGGPGNTIYF	NA	TRBD1	TRBJ1-3	TRBV6-6
TGTGCCAGCAGCTTACAGGGGGTTAGCAATCAGCCCCAGCATTTT	CASSLQGVSNQPQHF	NA	TRBD1	TRBJ1-5	TRBV6-1
TGTGCCAGCAGCCGGGACACGGGGCCCCTCCACTTT	CASSRDTGPLHF	NA	NA	TRBJ1-6	TRBV9
TGTGCCGGAGGGTCGGGACCTGAAGCTTTCTTT	CAGGSGPEAFF	NA	NA	TRBJ1-1	TRBV2
TGTGCCAGCAGTTACGGGTCAGGGGTCCAGCCCCAGCATTTT	CASSYGSGVQPQHF	NA	NA	TRBJ1-5	TRBV6-5
TGTGCCAGCAGTTTAACGACAGGGGGCCGAGAGACCCAGTACTTC	CASSLTTGGRETQYF	NA	TRBD1	TRBJ2-5	TRBV28
TGTGCCAGCAGCTTTGGGCGAGGTGAAGCTTTCTTT	CASSFGRGEAFF	NA	NA	TRBJ1-1	TRBV5-6
TGTGCCAGCAGTGAAGGGGACAGTGGCAGGGAGACCCAGTACTTC	CASSEGDSGRETQYF	NA	TRBD1	TRBJ2-5	TRBV2
TGTGCCAGCAGCCCGGGACAGCAATTGGGGAGCTACACCTTC	CASSPGQQLGSYTF	once	TRBD1	TRBJ1-2	TRBV6-5
TGTGCCAGCAGTCCCCAAGGGGCTGGGCTAACTGAAGCTTTCTTT	CASSPQGAGLTEAFF	NA	NA	TRBJ1-1	TRBV28
TGTGCCAGCATCTCCTTGGGGGGTTCCTACAATGAGCAGTTCTTC	CASISLGGSYNEQFF	NA	NA	TRBJ2-1	TRBV27
TGTGCCAGCAGCTTAGGGACAGGTTACACTGAAGCTTTCTTT	CASSLGTGYTEAFF	NA	TRBD1	TRBJ1-1	TRBV7-9
TGCGCCAGCAGCCTAGGGGGGGCTGGGGCCAACGTCCTGACTTTC	CASSLGGAGANVLTF	NA	NA	TRBJ2-6	TRBV4-1
TGTGCCAGTAGCCCAGGGCCTTTTAGCAATCAGCCCCAGCATTTT	CASSPGPFSNQPQHF	NA	NA	TRBJ1-5	TRBV19